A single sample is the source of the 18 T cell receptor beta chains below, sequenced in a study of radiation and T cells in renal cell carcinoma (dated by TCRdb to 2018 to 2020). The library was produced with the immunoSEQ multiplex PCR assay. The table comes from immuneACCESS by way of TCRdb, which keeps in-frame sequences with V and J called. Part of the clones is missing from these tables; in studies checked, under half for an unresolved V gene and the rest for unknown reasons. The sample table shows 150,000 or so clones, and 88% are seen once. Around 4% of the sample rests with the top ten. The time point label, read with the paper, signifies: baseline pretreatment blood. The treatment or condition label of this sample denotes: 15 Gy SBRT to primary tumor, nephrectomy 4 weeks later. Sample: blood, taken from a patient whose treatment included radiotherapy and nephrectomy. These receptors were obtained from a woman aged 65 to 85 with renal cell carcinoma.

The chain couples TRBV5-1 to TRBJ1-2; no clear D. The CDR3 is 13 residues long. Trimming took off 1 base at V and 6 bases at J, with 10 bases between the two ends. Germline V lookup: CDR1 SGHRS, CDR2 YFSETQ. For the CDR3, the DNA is TGCGCCAGCAGCTTGAGGAGGGAGAATGGCTACACCTTC. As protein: CASSLRRENGYTF.

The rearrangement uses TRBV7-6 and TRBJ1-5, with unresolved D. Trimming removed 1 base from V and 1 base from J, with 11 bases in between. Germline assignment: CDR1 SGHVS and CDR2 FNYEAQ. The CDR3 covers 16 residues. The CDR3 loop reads CASSLGGWRSNQPQHF. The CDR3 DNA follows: TGTGCCAGCAGCTTAGGTGGGTGGCGGAGCAATCAGCCCCAGCATTTT.

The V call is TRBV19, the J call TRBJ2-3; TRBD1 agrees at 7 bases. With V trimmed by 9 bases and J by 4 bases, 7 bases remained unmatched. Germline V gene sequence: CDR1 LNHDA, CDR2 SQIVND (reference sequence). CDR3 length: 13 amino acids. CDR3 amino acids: CASSDRASDTQYF. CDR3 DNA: TGTGCCAGCTCCGACAGGGCCTCAGATACGCAGTATTTT.

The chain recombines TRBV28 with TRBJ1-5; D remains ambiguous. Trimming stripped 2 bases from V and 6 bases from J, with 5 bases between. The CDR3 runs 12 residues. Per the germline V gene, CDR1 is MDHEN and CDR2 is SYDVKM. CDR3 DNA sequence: TGTGCCAGCAGTTTAGTGGTTCAGCCCCAGCATTTT. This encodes CASSLVVQPQHF. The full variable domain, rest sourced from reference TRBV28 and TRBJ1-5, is DVKVTQSSRYLVKRTGEKVFLECVQDMDHENMFWYRQDPGLGLRLIYFSYDVKMKEKGDIPEGYSVSREKKERFSLILESASTNQTSMYLCASSLVVQPQHFGDGTRLSIL.

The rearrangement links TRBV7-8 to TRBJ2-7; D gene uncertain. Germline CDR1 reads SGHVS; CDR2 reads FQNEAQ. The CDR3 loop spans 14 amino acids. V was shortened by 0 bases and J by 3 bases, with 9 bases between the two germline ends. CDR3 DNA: TGTGCCAGCAGCTTAGCTCGAGCACTCTACGAGCAGTACTTC. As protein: CASSLARALYEQYF.

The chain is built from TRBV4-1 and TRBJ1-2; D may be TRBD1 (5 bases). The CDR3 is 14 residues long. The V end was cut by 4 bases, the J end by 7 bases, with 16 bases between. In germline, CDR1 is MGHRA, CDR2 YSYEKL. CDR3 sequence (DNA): TGCGCCAGCAGCCCAGGGCCGGTGGTACTTGGCTACACCTTC. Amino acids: CASSPGPVVLGYTF.

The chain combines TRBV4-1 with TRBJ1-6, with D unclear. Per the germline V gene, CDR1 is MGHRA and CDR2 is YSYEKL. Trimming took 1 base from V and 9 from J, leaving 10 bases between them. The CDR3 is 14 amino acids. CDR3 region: CASSQGPEGSPLHF. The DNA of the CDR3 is TGCGCCAGCAGCCAAGGACCCGAGGGTTCACCCCTCCACTTT.

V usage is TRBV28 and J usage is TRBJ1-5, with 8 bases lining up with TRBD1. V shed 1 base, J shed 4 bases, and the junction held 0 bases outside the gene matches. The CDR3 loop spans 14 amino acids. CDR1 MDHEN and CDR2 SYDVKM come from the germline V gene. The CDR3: CASSLYRGNQPQHF. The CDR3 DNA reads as TGTGCCAGCAGTTTATACAGGGGGAATCAGCCCCAGCATTTT.

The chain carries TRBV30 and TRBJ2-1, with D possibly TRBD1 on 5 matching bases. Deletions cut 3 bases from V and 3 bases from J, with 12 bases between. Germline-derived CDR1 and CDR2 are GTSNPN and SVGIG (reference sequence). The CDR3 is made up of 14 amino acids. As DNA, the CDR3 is TGTGCCTGGAGCGCAATCCAGGGCTACAATGAGCAGTTCTTC. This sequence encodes CAWSAIQGYNEQFF.

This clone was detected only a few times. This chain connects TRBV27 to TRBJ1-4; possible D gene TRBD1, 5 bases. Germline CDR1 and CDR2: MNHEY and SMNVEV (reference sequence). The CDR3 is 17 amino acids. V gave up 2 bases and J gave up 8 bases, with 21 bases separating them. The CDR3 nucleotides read TGTGCCAGCAGTTTAGCCCCCGGGCAGGGAGGTAGGGAAAAACTGTTTTTT. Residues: CASSLAPGQGGREKLFF.

The CDR3 loop reads CASSYGTKGDGYTF. DNA for the CDR3: TGCGCCAGCAGCTATGGGACAAAGGGGGATGGCTACACCTTC. The rearrangement uses TRBV5-1 and TRBJ1-2; TRBD1 might be the D (6 bases). This CDR3 region has 14 residues. Looked up from germline, CDR1 is SGHRS and CDR2 is YFSETQ. With 3 bases removed from V and 6 bases from J, the gap between germline ends came to 15 bases.

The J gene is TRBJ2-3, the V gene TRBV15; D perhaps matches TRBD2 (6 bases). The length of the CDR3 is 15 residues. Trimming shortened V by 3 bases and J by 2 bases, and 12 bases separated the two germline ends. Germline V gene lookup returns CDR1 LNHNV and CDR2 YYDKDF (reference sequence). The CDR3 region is CATSRGGGTTDTQYF. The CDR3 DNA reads TGTGCCACCAGCAGGGGCGGCGGGACCACAGATACGCAGTATTTT.

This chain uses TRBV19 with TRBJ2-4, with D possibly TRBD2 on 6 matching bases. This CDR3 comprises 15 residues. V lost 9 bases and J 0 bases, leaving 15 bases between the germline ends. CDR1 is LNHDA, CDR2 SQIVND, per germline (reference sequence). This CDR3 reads CASSLGGLAKNIQYF. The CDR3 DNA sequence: TGTGCCAGCTCCTTGGGGGGATTAGCCAAAAACATTCAGTACTTC.

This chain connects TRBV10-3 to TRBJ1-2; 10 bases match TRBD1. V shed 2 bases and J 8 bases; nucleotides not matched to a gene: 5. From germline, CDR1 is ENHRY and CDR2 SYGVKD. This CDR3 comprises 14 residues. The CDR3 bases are TGTGCCATCAGTGAGCCCGGGACAGGGGACGGCTACACCTTC. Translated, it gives CAISEPGTGDGYTF.

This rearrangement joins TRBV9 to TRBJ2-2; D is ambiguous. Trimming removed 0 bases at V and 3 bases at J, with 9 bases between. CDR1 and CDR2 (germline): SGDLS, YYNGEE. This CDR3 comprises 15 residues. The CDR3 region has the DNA TGTGCCAGCAGCGTAGCTGTCCATTACACCGGGGAGCTGTTTTTT. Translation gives CASSVAVHYTGELFF.

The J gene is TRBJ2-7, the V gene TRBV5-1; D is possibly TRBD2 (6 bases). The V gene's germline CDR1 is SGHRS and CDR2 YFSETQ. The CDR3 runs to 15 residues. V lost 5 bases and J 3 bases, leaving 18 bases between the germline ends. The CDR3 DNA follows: TGCGCCAGCAGGGAACAGGCGCTCGGGGGCTACGAGCAGTACTTC. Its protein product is CASREQALGGYEQYF.

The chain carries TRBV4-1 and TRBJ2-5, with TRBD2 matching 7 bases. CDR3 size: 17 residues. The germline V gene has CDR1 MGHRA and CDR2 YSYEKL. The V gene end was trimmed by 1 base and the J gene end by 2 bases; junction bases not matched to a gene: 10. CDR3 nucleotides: TGCGCCAGCAGCCAAGCTGGGTTAGCGGGTTATCAAGAGACCCAGTACTTC. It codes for CASSQAGLAGYQETQYF.

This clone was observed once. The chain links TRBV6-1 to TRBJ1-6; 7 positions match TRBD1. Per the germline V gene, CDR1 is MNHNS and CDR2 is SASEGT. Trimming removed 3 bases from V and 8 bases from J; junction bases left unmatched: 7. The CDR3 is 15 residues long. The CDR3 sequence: CASSEVTGTYSPLHF. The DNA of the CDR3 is TGTGCCAGCAGTGAGGTGACAGGGACGTATTCACCCCTCCACTTT.